This T cell receptor beta chain was identified during a study of Ad26.COV2.S vaccination and SARS-CoV-2 variants (dated by TCRdb to 2020 to 2023). Regarding the study in general: Donors in the vaccine arm were drawn from COV1001, a phase I-IIa trial of Ad26.COV2.S in healthy adults that was multicentre, randomized, double-blind and placebo-controlled. Ad26.COV2.S was administered intramuscularly at 5 x 10^10 or 1 x 10^11 viral particles, either as a single shot or as two shots given 56 days apart. TCRbeta repertoire sequencing was used to assess the specificity and breadth of SARS-CoV-2-reactive T cell receptors after Ad26.COV2.S vaccination. The TCR-sequenced set comprised around 30 samples: some 20 Ad26.COV2.S vaccine recipients, 5 placebo recipients and 8 SARS-CoV-2 convalescent individuals. Trial participants were randomized into five groups of five, in which low-dose or high-dose Ad26.COV2.S was given once or twice, or placebo was given on both occasions. Blinding of investigators to trial group allocation was maintained during experiments and outcome assessment. The research as a whole found: The study was not powered to compare responses between vaccine doses or regimens. Compared with placebo recipients, Ad26.COV2.S recipients showed higher spike-specific TCR breadth (P = 0.0014). Comparable non-spike TCR breadth was observed between vaccine and placebo recipients, consistent with only spike being contained in the vaccine. Substantial breadth of spike-specific CD8+ and CD4+ T cell responses was reported after vaccination. According to the authors, total T cell responses may have been underestimated by the TCR breadth and depth analyses.

In the case of this clone: Its antigen has not been determined. Qualities for individual bases were not recorded, and no much larger clone is one base off.

There are 14 amino acids in the CDR3, from cysteine to phenylalanine inclusive. Here the CDR3 DNA is all that survives: 42 bases in frame from base 1. V sheds 1 base and J sheds 8 bases, leaving 10 bases between their ends. In the germline V gene, CDR1 corresponds to SGHRS and CDR2 to YFSETQ. Per the publication, the treatment or condition label means: over 15 received Ad26.COV2.S at low or high dose, single or two shots; 5 received placebo; per-sample allocation not given. Repertoires of vaccine and placebo recipients were sequenced from samples taken on day 63 after the first injection. Cohort 1b enrolled around 23 adults aged 18-55 years at a single site in Boston, USA, between 29 July and 7 August 2020. Ad26.COV2.S consisted of a replication-incompetent adenovirus type 26 vector by which a prefusion-stabilized SARS-CoV-2 spike protein from the original Wuhan strain was expressed. The immunoSEQ Assay was used to sequence TCRbeta CDR3 regions. After extraction, genomic DNA underwent amplification by bias-controlled multiplex PCR, followed by high-throughput sequencing. The original pipeline was this. To quantify the absolute abundance of every unique TCRbeta CDR3 region, sequences were collapsed and filtered. T cell fraction was estimated by normalization of TCRbeta template counts to usable DNA, with usable DNA being measured through amplification of reference genes present in all nucleated cells. Repertoire TCRs were annotated as SARS-CoV-2-specific by exact matching of V gene, CDR3 amino acid sequence and J gene to a known reactive TCR set. The reference SARS-CoV-2 TCR set came from MIRA and was filtered for enrichment in COVID-19-positive ImmuneCODE repertoires, removing public or cross-reactive TCRs. Using the MIRA antigens, annotated TCRs were further analysed by specific ORF or by position within an ORF. Breadth was defined as annotated unique rearrangements over total unique productive rearrangements; depth was the summed frequency of those rearrangements. Two-sided Wilcoxon rank-sum tests were applied when comparing TCR breadth between groups. The table was pulled from immuneACCESS by TCRdb, which kept in-frame rearrangements only. Such tables lose some clones; where checked, under half of the loss comes from unresolved V genes, and the rest has no known cause. V and J calls and clone size follow that table, whereas D and trimming were derived from the DNA. This sample is represented by hundreds of thousands of clones; 90% of them were singletons. The biggest ten clones account for more than 10% of the sample.

Specimen: peripheral blood, collected in a trial of Ad26.COV2.S vaccine versus placebo. This sequence uses TRBV5-1 and TRBJ1-6; the D gene identity is not certain. The receptor comes from a person between 18 and 59 years old who received the Ad26.COV2.S COVID-19 vaccine or a placebo. The nucleotide sequence reads TGCGCCAGCAGCTTGCGTACAGCCGATTCACCCCTCCACTTT. Translated, this gives CASSLRTADSPLHF.